These 8 T cell receptor beta chains originate from one sample sequenced in a study of cytomegalovirus exposure and HLA in healthy donors. With 60 Vbeta and 13 Jbeta primers, the PCR was carried out. Generated by immunoSEQ multiplex PCR, the TCRdb table keeps only in-frame clones and is missing some. The table lists more than 85,000 clones, over 70% of them singletons. The specimen was PBMCs. The receptors derive from a boy aged 5-17 years in good health and CMV-seronegative.

The chain joins TRBV27 to TRBJ2-1; no definite D call. The germline gives CDR1 MNHEY, CDR2 SMNVEV (reference sequence). The CDR3 length is 14 residues. V was cut by 2 bases and J by 8 bases, with 13 bases left in between. The CDR3 is CASSLGLSGDEQFF. The CDR3, as DNA: TGTGCCAGCAGTTTAGGTCTCTCCGGAGATGAGCAGTTCTTC.

With regard to this clone: A read error may produce the germline difference seen at one junction end. The V and J genes are TRBV5-6 and TRBJ2-1, with 14 bases identical to TRBD2. In germline, CDR1 is SGHDT, CDR2 YYEEEE. CDR3 length: 14 amino acids. The CDR3 is CASSLGLAGGYPLF. The CDR3 bases are TGTGCCAGCAGCTTGGGACTAGCGGGGGGGTATCCCCTCTTC.

This rearrangement joins TRBV20-1 to TRBJ2-1; a possible D gene is TRBD1 (6 bases). Germline loops: CDR1 DFQATT, CDR2 SNEGSKA (reference sequence). The CDR3 contains 11 residues. V was trimmed by 4 bases and J by 9 bases, leaving 10 bases between them. The CDR3 here is CSATGASEQFF. In DNA, the CDR3 is TGCAGTGCTACAGGGGCGAGTGAGCAGTTCTTC.

This clone was seen a handful of times. The chain couples TRBV12-2 to TRBJ1-5; the DNA was not used to check the table's D call, TRBD1. TRBV12-2 is assigned pseudogene status. The CDR3 is 15 amino acids. In nucleotides, the CDR3 is TGTGCAAGTCGCTTAGCAATAGGTCAGGATCAGCCCCAGCATTTT. This gives the protein CASRLAIGQDQPQHF.

The chain uses TRBV4-3 and TRBJ1-2, with D possibly TRBD1 on 6 matching bases. This CDR3 is 17 amino acids long. Germline lookup yields CDR1 LGHNA and CDR2 YSLEER. Between the trimmed V and J ends, which lost 5 bases and 5 bases, there was a span of 24 bases. CDR3 protein: CASSSYLGQGFWYGYTF. DNA for the CDR3: TGCGCCAGCAGCTCCTACCTGGGGCAGGGGTTTTGGTATGGCTACACCTTC.

This chain joins TRBV28 and TRBJ1-1, with TRBD1 matching 8 bases. V gave up 8 bases and J gave up 4 bases; unmatched junction bases: 12. This CDR3 is 15 amino acids long. From germline, CDR1 is MDHEN and CDR2 SYDVKM. CDR3 region: CASRPGGPRGTEAFF. In DNA form, the CDR3 reads TGTGCCAGCCGGCCAGGGGGCCCGCGGGGCACTGAAGCTTTCTTT.

Only a few counts were recorded for this clone. The chain links TRBV19 to TRBJ1-5; D gene unclear. This CDR3 is 12 amino acids long. Trimming took off 5 bases at V and 4 bases at J, with 6 bases between the two ends. Germline CDR1 is LNHDA and CDR2 is SQIVND (reference sequence). DNA of the CDR3: TGTGCCAGTAGTCCCAGGAATCAGCCCCAGCATTTT. Translation: CASSPRNQPQHF.

This clone was observed a handful of times. The chain uses TRBV4-1 and TRBJ2-5; D is unclear. Germline CDR1 MGHRA, CDR2 YSYEKL. CDR3 length: 13 residues. With 2 bases removed from V and 4 bases from J, the gap between germline ends came to 8 bases. The CDR3 nucleotides read TGCGCCAGCAGCCAAATCGTGAGAGAGACCCAGTACTTC. The encoded protein is CASSQIVRETQYF.